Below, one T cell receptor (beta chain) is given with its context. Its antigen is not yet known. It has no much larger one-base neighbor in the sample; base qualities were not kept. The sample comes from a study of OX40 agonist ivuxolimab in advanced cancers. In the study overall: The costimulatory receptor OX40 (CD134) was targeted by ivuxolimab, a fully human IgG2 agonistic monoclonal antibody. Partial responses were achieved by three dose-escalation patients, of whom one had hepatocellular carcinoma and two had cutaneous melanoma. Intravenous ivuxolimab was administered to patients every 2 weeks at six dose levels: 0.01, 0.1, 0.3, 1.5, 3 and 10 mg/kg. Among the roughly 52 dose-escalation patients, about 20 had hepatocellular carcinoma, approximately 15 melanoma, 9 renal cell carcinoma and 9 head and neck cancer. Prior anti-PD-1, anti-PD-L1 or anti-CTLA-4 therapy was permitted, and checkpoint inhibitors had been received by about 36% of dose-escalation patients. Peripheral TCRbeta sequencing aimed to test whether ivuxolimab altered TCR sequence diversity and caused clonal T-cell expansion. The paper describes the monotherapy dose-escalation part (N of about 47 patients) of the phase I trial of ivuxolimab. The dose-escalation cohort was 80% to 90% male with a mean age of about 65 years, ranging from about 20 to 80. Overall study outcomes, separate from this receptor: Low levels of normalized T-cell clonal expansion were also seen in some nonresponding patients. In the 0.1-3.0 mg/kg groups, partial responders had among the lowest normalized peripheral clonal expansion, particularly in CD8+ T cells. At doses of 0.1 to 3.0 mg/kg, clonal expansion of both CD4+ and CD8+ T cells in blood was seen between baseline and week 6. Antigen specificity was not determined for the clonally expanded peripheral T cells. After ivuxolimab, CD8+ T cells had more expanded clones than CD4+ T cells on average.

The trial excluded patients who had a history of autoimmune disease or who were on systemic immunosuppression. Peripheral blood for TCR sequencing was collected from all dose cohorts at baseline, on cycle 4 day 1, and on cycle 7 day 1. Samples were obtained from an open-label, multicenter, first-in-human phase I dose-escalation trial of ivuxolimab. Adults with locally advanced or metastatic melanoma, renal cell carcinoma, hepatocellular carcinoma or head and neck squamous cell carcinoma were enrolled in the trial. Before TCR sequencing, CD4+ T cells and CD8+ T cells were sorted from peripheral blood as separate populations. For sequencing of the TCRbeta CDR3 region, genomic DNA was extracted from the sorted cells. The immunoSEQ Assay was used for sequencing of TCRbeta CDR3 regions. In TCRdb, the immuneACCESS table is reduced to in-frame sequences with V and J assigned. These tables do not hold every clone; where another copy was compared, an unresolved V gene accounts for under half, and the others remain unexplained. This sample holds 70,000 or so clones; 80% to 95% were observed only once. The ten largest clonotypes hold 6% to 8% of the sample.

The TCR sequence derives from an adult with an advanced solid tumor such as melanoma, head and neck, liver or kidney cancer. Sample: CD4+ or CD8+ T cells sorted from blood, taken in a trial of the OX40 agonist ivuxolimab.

The CDR3 region reads CASSVEGQGYSEAFF. The nucleotide sequence is given as TGTGCCAGCAGCGTAGAAGGACAGGGATATTCTGAAGCTTTCTTT. The V and J segments used are TRBV9 and TRBJ1-1; 8 central nucleotides agree with TRBD1. CDR1 and CDR2 are drawn from the germline V gene: SGDLS, YYNGEE. From the cysteine up to the phenylalanine, the CDR3 has a length of 15 residues. Kept here is only the CDR3 DNA, which spans 45 bases and is read in frame from base 1. After removal of 0 bases from V and 6 bases from J, the junction retains 7 bases not matched to a gene.